This TCR beta chain was sequenced for a study of cytomegalovirus exposure and HLA in healthy donors. Whole-study findings and limits: Usually a TCR sequence was rare, but some public TCRs were found in many donors. With further analysis later on, most CMV-associated TCR beta chains appeared HLA-restricted. The study assumed roughly uniform donor sequencing depth for presence/absence analyses.

The PCR ran on 60 Vbeta and 13 Jbeta primers. In the source study's methods: Unique TCR beta chains numbered approximately 80 million in a later analysis, with about 9.9 million shared. Repertoires were generated with immunoSEQ multiplex PCR, while TCRdb's copy carries only in-frame clones and drops some. V and J calls and clone size follow that table, whereas D and trimming were derived from the DNA. Counted here are about 190,000 clones, about 83% occurring once; the ten biggest clones make up about 10%. Germline V gene data show CDR1 as SQVTM and CDR2 as ANQGSEA. V shed 3 bases, J shed 5 bases, and the junction held 12 bases outside the gene matches. The CDR3 extends over 16 amino acids. Concerning this clone itself: The antigen is undetermined.

The genes are TRBV29-1 and TRBJ2-3; TRBD2 aligns across 9 bases. The sequence was collected from a woman between 50 and 59 years old in good health and CMV-seropositive. The sequenced material came from PBMCs. CDR3 protein: CSVEGLAGPRVDTQYF. In nucleotides, the CDR3 is TGCAGCGTTGAGGGCCTAGCGGGGCCCCGGGTAGATACGCAGTATTTT.